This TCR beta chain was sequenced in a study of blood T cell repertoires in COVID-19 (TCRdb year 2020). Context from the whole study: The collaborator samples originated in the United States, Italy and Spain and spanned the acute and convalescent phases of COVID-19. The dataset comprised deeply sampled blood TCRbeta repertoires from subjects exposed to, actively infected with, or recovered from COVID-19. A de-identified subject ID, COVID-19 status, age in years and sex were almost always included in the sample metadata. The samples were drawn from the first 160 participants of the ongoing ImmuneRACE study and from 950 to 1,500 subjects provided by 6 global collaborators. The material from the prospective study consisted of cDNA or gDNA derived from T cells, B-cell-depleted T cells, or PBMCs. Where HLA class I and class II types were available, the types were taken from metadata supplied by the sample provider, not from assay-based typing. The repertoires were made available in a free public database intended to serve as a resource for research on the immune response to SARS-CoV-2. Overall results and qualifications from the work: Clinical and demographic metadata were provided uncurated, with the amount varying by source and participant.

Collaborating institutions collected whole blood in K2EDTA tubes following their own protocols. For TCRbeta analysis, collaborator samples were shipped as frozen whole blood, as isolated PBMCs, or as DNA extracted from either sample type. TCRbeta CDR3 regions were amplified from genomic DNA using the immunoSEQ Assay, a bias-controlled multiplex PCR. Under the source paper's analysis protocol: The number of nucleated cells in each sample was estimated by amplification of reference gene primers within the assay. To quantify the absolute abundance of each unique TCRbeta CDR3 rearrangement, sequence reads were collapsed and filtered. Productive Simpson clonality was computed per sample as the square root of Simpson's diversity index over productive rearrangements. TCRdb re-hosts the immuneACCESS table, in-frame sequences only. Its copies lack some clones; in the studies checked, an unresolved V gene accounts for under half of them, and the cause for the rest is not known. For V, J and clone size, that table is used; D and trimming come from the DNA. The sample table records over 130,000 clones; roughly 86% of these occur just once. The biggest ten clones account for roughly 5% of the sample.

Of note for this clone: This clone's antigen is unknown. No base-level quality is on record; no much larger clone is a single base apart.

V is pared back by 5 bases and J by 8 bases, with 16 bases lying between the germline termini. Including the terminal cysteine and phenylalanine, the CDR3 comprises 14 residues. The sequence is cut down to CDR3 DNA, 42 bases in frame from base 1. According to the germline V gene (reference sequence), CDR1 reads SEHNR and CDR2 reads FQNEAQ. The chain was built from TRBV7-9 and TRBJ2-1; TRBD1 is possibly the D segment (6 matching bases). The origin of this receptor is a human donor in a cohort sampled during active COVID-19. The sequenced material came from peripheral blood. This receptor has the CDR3 CASSLGSGVDEQFF. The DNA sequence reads TGTGCCAGCAGCCTCGGGTCAGGGGTGGATGAGCAGTTCTTC. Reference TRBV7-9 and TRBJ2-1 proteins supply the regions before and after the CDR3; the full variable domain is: DTGVSQNPRHKITKRGQNVTFRCDPISEHNRLYWYRQTLGQGPEFLTYFQNEAQLEKSRLLSDRFSAERPKGSFSTLEIQRTEQGDSAMYLCASSLGSGVDEQFFGPGTRLTVL.